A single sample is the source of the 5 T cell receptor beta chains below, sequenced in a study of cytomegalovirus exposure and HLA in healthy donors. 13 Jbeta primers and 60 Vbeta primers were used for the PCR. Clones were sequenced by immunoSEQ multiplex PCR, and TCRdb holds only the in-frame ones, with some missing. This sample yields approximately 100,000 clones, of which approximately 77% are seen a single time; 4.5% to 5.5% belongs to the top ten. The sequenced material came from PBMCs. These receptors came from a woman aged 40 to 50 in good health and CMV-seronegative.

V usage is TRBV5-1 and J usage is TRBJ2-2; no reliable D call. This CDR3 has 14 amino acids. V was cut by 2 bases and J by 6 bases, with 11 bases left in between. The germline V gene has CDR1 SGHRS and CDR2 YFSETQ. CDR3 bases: TGCGCCAGCAGCTTTATCAGTGTCGCCGGGGAGCTGTTTTTT. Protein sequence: CASSFISVAGELFF.

The CDR3 bases are TGCGCCAGCAGCCATGAACAGGGGGCGGCCTATGGCTACACCTTC. Translating gives CASSHEQGAAYGYTF. V usage is TRBV4-1 and J usage is TRBJ1-2; TRBD1 matches at 9 bases. This CDR3 region has 15 residues. V shed 3 bases and J 4 bases; nucleotides not matched to a gene: 6. CDR1 is MGHRA and CDR2 is YSYEKL in the germline V gene.

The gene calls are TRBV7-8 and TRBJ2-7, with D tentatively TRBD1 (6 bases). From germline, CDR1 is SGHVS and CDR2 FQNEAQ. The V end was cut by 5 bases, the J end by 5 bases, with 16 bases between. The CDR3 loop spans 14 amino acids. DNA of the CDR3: TGTGCCAGCAGCCGGGTAGGCAGGGGCCACGAGCAGTACTTC. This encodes CASSRVGRGHEQYF.

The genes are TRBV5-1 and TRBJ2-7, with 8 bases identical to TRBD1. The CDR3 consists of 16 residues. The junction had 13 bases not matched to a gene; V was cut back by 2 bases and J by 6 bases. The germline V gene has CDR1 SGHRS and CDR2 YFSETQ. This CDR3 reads CASSLGQGRFFREQYF. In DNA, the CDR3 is TGCGCCAGCAGCTTAGGACAGGGTCGGTTTTTTCGCGAGCAGTACTTC.

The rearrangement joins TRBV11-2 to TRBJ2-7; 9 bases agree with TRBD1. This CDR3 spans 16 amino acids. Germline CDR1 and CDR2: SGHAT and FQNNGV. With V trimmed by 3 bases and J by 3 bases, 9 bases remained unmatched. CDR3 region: CASSLGPGQGDYEQYF. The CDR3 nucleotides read TGTGCCAGCAGCTTGGGCCCGGGACAGGGTGACTACGAGCAGTACTTC.